This T cell receptor beta chain was sequenced during a study of T-cell memory formation after mild COVID-19. The wider study: TCR clusters were largely donor specific.

TCRdb independently ran MiXCR on the 5' RACE reads; one entry per CDR3 protein. This sample carries about 110,000 distinct CDR3 sequences, roughly 19% of them seen once, and the ten largest clones take about 6%. Points on this clonotype: The antigen remains unidentified.

The germline gives CDR1 ENHRY, CDR2 SYGVKD. Trimming pared 8 bases from V and 2 bases from J, leaving 9 bases between. CDR3 length: 12 residues. Study-level findings and limits: Mostly located in CM and EM were contracting CD4+ clones, with contracting CD8+ clones located in EMRA.

The receptor was derived from a man aged 18 to 35 who had mild COVID-19 (a few samples of this study predate the infection). Cell type and time point are not known. What was sequenced was PBMCs or a T cell subset sorted from them (not recorded which). This rearrangement joins TRBV10-3 to TRBJ2-5, with D tentatively TRBD1 or TRBD2 (6 bases each). In nucleotides, the CDR3 is TGTGCCATCGGGGGGCCGCAAGAGACCCAGTACTTC. Its protein product is CAIGGPQETQYF.